This is a list of T cell receptor beta chains from one sample in a study of OX40 agonist ivuxolimab in advanced cancers. TCRdb's table, derived via immunoSEQ multiplex PCR, lists solely in-frame clones and lacks some. Altogether about 79,000 clones are present, 70% to 90% being singletons, with the ten largest covering about 4%. This specimen consisted of CD4+ or CD8+ T cells sorted from blood, obtained in a trial of the OX40 agonist ivuxolimab. These receptors came from an adult with an advanced solid tumor such as melanoma, head and neck, liver or kidney cancer. Each CDR3 is given with its conserved first and last residue. D genes are given only for firm matches. Part of the rows lack a size; the others show once, few, many or a class for expanded clones.

d_gene,v_gene,abundance,j_gene,CDR3nt,CDR3aa
.,TRBV19,.,TRBJ2-2,TGTGCCAGCACGACCGGGACTCGACAAACCGGGGAGCTGTTTTTT,CASTTGTRQTGELFF
.,TRBV7-2,.,TRBJ2-7,TGTGCCAGCAGCTTAGGCGGGACAAATACCGAGCAGTACTTC,CASSLGGTNTEQYF
TRBD2,TRBV6-6,.,TRBJ2-3,TGTGCATCTAGCGGGAGGGCCCAGCCCTCCACAGATACGCAGTATTTT,CASSGRAQPSTDTQYF
.,TRBV6-5,.,TRBJ1-2,TGTGCCAGCAGCCGACACCCCGAGACAGAAGACTACACCTTC,CASSRHPETEDYTF
TRBD2,TRBV14,many,TRBJ2-7,TGTGCCAGCAACCTAGCGGGAGGGTACGAGCAGTACTTC,CASNLAGGYEQYF
.,TRBV11-2,.,TRBJ2-5,TGTGCCAGCAGCTTAGATTGGCGGGAGACCCAGTACTTC,CASSLDWRETQYF
.,TRBV28,.,TRBJ1-2,TGTGCCAGCACCCTCACAGTGAACTATGGCTACACCTTC,CASTLTVNYGYTF
TRBD2,TRBV14,.,TRBJ2-3,TGTGCCAGCAGCCAAGTGCAAGCGGGAGTACGGCCAGATACGCAGTATTTT,CASSQVQAGVRPDTQYF
.,TRBV5-4,.,TRBJ2-5,TGTGCCAGCAGCTTGGAATCTCAAGAGACCCAGTACTTC,CASSLESQETQYF
TRBD1,TRBV7-9,few,TRBJ2-3,TGTGCCAGCAGTGCCGGGACAGGTCGCACAGATACGCAGTATTTT,CASSAGTGRTDTQYF
.,TRBV2,.,TRBJ2-7,TGTGCCAGCAGTGAAGTGACAGGAAATGCCTACGAGCAGTACTTC,CASSEVTGNAYEQYF
.,TRBV7-9,.,TRBJ1-1,TGTGCCAGCAGCCCAACCCCCGGGGGTGCGAGCACTGAAGCTTTCTTT,CASSPTPGGASTEAFF
.,TRBV6-5,once,TRBJ1-1,TGTGCCAGCAGTTACCAAGACTCGTACACTGAAGCTTTCTTT,CASSYQDSYTEAFF
.,TRBV6-1,once,TRBJ2-7,TGTGCCAGCAGGAGGTCAAGTGACGAGCAGTACTTC,CASRRSSDEQYF
TRBD1,TRBV4-1,.,TRBJ2-1,TGCGCCAGCTCCTTACAGGGGCGCAACAATGAGCAGTTCTTC,CASSLQGRNNEQFF
.,TRBV28,.,TRBJ2-7,TGTGCCAGCAGTGCCACAGTGTACGAGCAGTACTTC,CASSATVYEQYF
.,TRBV7-9,.,TRBJ2-3,TGTGCCAGCAGCCGCGCGGGGTTCAGCACAGATACGCAGTATTTT,CASSRAGFSTDTQYF
TRBD2,TRBV5-1,once,TRBJ2-5,TGCGCCAGCAGCTTTGAGGCTAGCGGGGGGGCCTGGGCCCAGTACTTC,CASSFEASGGAWAQYF
.,TRBV7-2,.,TRBJ1-1,TGTGCCAGCAGCTTAAATCGCTGGACGAAGGGGATGAACACTGAAGCTTTCTTT,CASSLNRWTKGMNTEAFF
TRBD2,TRBV30,.,TRBJ2-1,TGTGCCTGGATTGAGTTGAGCGGGGCAACCTACAATGAGCAGTTCTTC,CAWIELSGATYNEQFF
.,TRBV19,.,TRBJ1-5,TGTGCCAGTAGTATACTCAGGGGCGCGTATCAGCCCCAGCATTTT,CASSILRGAYQPQHF
TRBD2,TRBV10-3,once,TRBJ2-2,TGTGCCATCAGTGGCGGGGGGTCGGGCACCGGGGAGCTGTTTTTT,CAISGGGSGTGELFF
.,TRBV9,.,TRBJ2-6,TGTGCCAGCCAAACGGAGGACGGGGCCAACGTCCTGACTTTC,CASQTEDGANVLTF
.,TRBV6-5,.,TRBJ2-5,TGTGCCAGCAGCCTAACAAGGAGCGGGACCCAGTACTTC,CASSLTRSGTQYF
TRBD2,TRBV30,.,TRBJ2-3,TGTGCCTGGAGTTCGGCGGGAGCTTCAGATACGCAGTATTTT,CAWSSAGASDTQYF
.,TRBV6-6,.,TRBJ2-5,TGTGCCAGCAGTTATGGGAAGACCCAGTACTTC,CASSYGKTQYF
.,TRBV13,.,TRBJ2-2,TGTGCCAGCAGCTTAGTAGGGAAAGAGAACACCGGGGAGCTGTTTTTT,CASSLVGKENTGELFF
TRBD2,TRBV5-1,.,TRBJ2-1,TGCGCCAGCAGCTTGGAGGCCCGGGGGGATGAGCAGTTCTTC,CASSLEARGDEQFF
.,TRBV10-1,.,TRBJ1-4,TGCGCCAGCAGTGACGGGGTTGGAGAAAAGCTGTTTTTT,CASSDGVGEKLFF
.,TRBV5-1,.,TRBJ2-7,TGCGCCAGCAGCTTTAGGGGTAGCAGCTACGAGCAGTACTTC,CASSFRGSSYEQYF
TRBD1,TRBV5-4,.,TRBJ2-1,TGTGCCAGCGGGACAGGGAGCTCCTACAATGAGCAGTTCTTC,CASGTGSSYNEQFF
.,TRBV28,.,TRBJ2-1,TGTGCCACAGGCGGGGGCCCATCCTACAATGAGCAGTTCTTC,CATGGGPSYNEQFF
.,TRBV19,.,TRBJ2-7,TGTGCCAGTAGTATTAATGACGGGAACTCCTACGAGCAGTACTTC,CASSINDGNSYEQYF
.,TRBV11-3,.,TRBJ2-1,TGTGCCAGCAGCTTAATGACAGCCTACAATGAGCAGTTCTTC,CASSLMTAYNEQFF
.,TRBV11-2,.,TRBJ1-1,TGTGCCAGCTCCTCTAGGGGGAACACTGAAGCTTTCTTT,CASSSRGNTEAFF
TRBD2,TRBV27,.,TRBJ2-1,TGTGCCAGCAGTTTTGGGACTAGCGGCCTGGGCGAGCAGTTCTTC,CASSFGTSGLGEQFF
.,TRBV5-1,.,TRBJ2-7,TGCGCCAGCAGCCGAAACACCTACGAGCAGTACTTC,CASSRNTYEQYF
.,TRBV19,.,TRBJ1-2,TGTGCCAGTAGTATGGACGGAACCTATGGCTACACCTTC,CASSMDGTYGYTF
.,TRBV7-2,.,TRBJ2-7,TGTGCCAGCAGCACATCAAGGGGACCCTACTACGAGCAGTACTTC,CASSTSRGPYYEQYF
.,TRBV5-8,.,TRBJ2-5,TGTGCCAGCAGGTTTCAAGAGACCCAGTACTTC,CASRFQETQYF
.,TRBV14,.,TRBJ2-6,TGTGCCAGCAGCCCATGGGACAACTCTGGGGCCAACGTCCTGACTTTC,CASSPWDNSGANVLTF
TRBD1,TRBV28,few,TRBJ1-2,TGTGCCAGCAGTGAGGGGACAGCAACCCGTTACTATGGCTACACCTTC,CASSEGTATRYYGYTF
.,TRBV30,.,TRBJ2-2,TGTGCCTGGAGTCCTACATACACCGGGGAGCTGTTTTTT,CAWSPTYTGELFF
TRBD1,TRBV5-1,once,TRBJ2-1,TGCGCCCTTACCAAGGACAGGGGGGGGCGGAATGAGCAGTTCTTC,CALTKDRGGRNEQFF
.,TRBV2,.,TRBJ2-3,TGTGCCAGCAGTGAACAAGTGGGATACACAGATACGCAGTATTTT,CASSEQVGYTDTQYF
.,TRBV9,.,TRBJ1-6,TGTGCCAGCAGCGTAGGACAGTACTATAATTCACCCCTCCACTTT,CASSVGQYYNSPLHF
.,TRBV11-2,.,TRBJ2-7,TGTGCCAGCAGCTCCGCAGGCCGGGACGGACCCTACGAGCAGTACTTC,CASSSAGRDGPYEQYF
TRBD1,TRBV6-6,.,TRBJ2-5,TGTGCCAGCAGTCTGCAGGGGGCGGGGGAGACCCAGTACTTC,CASSLQGAGETQYF
.,TRBV11-3,.,TRBJ2-1,TGTGCCAGCAGCTTAGGGGGGGGCAAGGCTGATGAGCAGTTCTTC,CASSLGGGKADEQFF
.,TRBV7-3,.,TRBJ2-5,TGTGCCAGCAGCTTAAGTCGCGACTTGGGGCCCCAGTACTTC,CASSLSRDLGPQYF
TRBD1,TRBV30,.,TRBJ1-5,TGTGCCTGGAAAGAGACAGGGGGCCTTCAGCCCCAGCATTTT,CAWKETGGLQPQHF
TRBD2,TRBV5-1,.,TRBJ2-7,TGCGCCAGCAGCTTGGATAGCGGGAGTGGGGAGCAGTACTTC,CASSLDSGSGEQYF